This entry concerns a single TCR beta chain. This sample is drawn from a study of early T cells in non-severe SARS-CoV-2 infection. Unique molecular identifiers (one per individual cDNA molecule) were attached. TCRdb redid the calling of the 5' RACE reads with MiXCR, one entry per CDR3 protein. Altogether about 83,000 distinct CDR3 sequences are present, over 9% being singletons, with the ten largest covering 5% to 8%. This clonotype was sampled from an adult who was a healthcare worker with PCR-confirmed SARS-CoV-2 infection or an uninfected control (not recorded which). The sequencing sample was made of whole blood.

The chain's CDR3 is CASSDNYGYTF. In nucleotides, the CDR3 is TGTGCCAGCAGTGACAACTATGGCTACACCTTC. The rearrangement uses TRBV6-5 and TRBJ1-2; D gene uncertain. V was clipped by 5 bases and J by 2 bases, with 3 bases between them. Germline-derived CDR1 and CDR2 are MNHEY and SVGAGI. The CDR3 is 11 residues long.